The clone carrying this T cell receptor beta chain was seen a few times. These data are taken from a study of T-cell memory formation after mild COVID-19. CDR1 is DFQATT, CDR2 SNEGSKA, per germline (reference sequence). The length of the CDR3 is 13 residues. V was trimmed by 3 bases and J by 5 bases, leaving 13 bases between them. Using constant-segment primers, 5'RACE produced TCR alpha and TCR beta cDNA libraries carrying sample barcodes and UMIs. Using its own MiXCR run on the 5' RACE reads, TCRdb lists one record per CDR3 protein. The repertoire includes 120,000 or so distinct CDR3 sequences, about a sixth of them detected once, and 4.5% to 5.5% sits in the top ten.

This TCR came from a man aged 18-30 years who had mild COVID-19 (a few samples of this study predate the infection). Cell type and time point are not known. Input material: PBMCs or a T cell subset sorted from them (not recorded which). The V gene is TRBV20-1, the J gene TRBJ2-5; tentative D call: TRBD1 (5 bases). The CDR3: CSASLAAGETQYF. DNA for the CDR3: TGCAGTGCTAGTTTGGCAGCAGGGGAGACCCAGTACTTC.